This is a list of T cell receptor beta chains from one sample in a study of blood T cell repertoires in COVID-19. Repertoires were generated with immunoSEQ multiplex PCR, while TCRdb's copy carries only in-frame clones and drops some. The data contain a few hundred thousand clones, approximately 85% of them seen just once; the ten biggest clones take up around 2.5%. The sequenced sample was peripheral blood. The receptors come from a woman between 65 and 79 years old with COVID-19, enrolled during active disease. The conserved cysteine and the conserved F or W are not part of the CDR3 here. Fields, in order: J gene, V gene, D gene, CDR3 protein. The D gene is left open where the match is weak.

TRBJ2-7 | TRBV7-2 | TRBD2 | ASSLGMLAGGGEQY
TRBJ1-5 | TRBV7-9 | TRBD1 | ASSYGTANQPQH
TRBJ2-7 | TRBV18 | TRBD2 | ASSPSSGRDYEQY
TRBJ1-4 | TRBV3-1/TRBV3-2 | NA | ASSQRTATNEKLF
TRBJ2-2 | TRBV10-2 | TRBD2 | ASKREAGGNTGELF
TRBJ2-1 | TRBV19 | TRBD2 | ASSSGRAWDEQF
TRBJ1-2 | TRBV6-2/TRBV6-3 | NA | ASSYSGRLAGYT
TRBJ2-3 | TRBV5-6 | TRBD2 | ASSLVWRGATDTQY
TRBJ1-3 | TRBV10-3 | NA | AITSGLTSGNTIY
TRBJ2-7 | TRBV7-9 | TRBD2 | ASSTLAGDYEQY
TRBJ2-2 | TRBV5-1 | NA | ASSLANTGELF
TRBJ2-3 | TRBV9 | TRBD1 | ASSVGQGLADTQY
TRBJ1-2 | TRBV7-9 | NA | ASSLNRAPLYGYT
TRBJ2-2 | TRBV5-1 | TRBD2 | ASSLSPGAGGRTGELF
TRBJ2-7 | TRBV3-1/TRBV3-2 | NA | AIDRSVYEQY
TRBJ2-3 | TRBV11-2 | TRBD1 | ASSTTGTGGPTDTQY
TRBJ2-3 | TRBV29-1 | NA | SVDRSSTDTQY
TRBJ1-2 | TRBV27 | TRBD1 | ASSPNRGNYGYT
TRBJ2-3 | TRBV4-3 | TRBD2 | ASSQTRRGGWTDTQY
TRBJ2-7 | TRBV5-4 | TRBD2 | ASSPLSGAGGIGEQY
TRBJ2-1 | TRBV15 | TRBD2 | ATSSGGSSYNEQF
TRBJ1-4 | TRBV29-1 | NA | SVGGESNEKLF
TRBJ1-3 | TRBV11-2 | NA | ASSLMTGSGNTIY